The 5 T cell receptor beta chains reported below all come from one sample, sequenced in a study of T cell responses to AZD1222 COVID-19 vaccine. Data came from immunoSEQ multiplex PCR; TCRdb stores just in-frame clones and leaves some out. The data hold more than 150,000 clones, with more than 70% observed a single time. Sequences were derived from peripheral blood, sampled 28 days after the second AZD1222 dose. The receptors here all came from an adult who received the AZD1222 COVID-19 vaccine.

This sequence joins TRBV28 and TRBJ1-4; D gene ambiguous. The CDR3 extends over 14 amino acids. Trimming shortened V by 7 bases and J by 2 bases, and 11 bases separated the two germline ends. Germline loops: CDR1 MDHEN, CDR2 SYDVKM. CDR3 nucleotides: TGTGCCAGCACCTTCCGGGGTACTAATGAAAAACTGTTTTTT. This translates into CASTFRGTNEKLFF.

V gene TRBV18 combines with J gene TRBJ2-7; tentative D call: TRBD1 (6 bases). CDR3 size: 15 residues. The V gene's germline CDR1 is KGHSH and CDR2 LQKENI. The V end lost 2 bases, the J end lost 1 base, and 12 bases lay between the germline ends. The CDR3, as DNA: TGTGCCAGCTCACCAAAGGCAGGGGTGTCCTACGAGCAGTACTTC. As protein: CASSPKAGVSYEQYF.

The CDR3 bases are TGTGCCAGCAGCCAAGCATACAGCCCTGAAGCTTTCTTT. This translates into CASSQAYSPEAFF. This chain connects TRBV3-1 (or the pseudogene TRBV3-2) to TRBJ1-1; D unclear. The germline V gene encodes CDR1 LGHDT and CDR2 YNNKEL (reference sequence). The V gene lost 1 base and the J gene lost 6 bases, with 9 bases spanning the gap. This CDR3 region has 13 residues.

This clone was seen just once. The J gene is TRBJ2-7, the V gene TRBV5-5; weak D call: TRBD1 (6 bases). Germline V gene sequence: CDR1 SGHKS, CDR2 YYEKEE (reference sequence). The CDR3 extends over 18 amino acids. Trimming took 4 bases from V and 9 from J, leaving 32 bases between them. In DNA, the CDR3 is TGTGCCAGCAGCCGCCCGGACAGTCCTTTTAGACCCTACGAAGGGCAGTACTTC. Translating it yields CASSRPDSPFRPYEGQYF. Combining the CDR3 with reference TRBV5-5 and TRBJ2-7 gives the whole variable domain DAGVTQSPTHLIKTRGQQVTLRCSPISGHKSVSWYQQVLGQGPQFIFQYYEKEERGRGNFPDRFSARQFPNYSSELNVNALLLGDSALYLCASSRPDSPFRPYEGQYFGPGTRLTVT.

The V call is TRBV28, the J call TRBJ1-5; perhaps TRBD1 as D (6 bases). This CDR3 is built from 14 residues. Germline CDR1 is MDHEN and CDR2 is SYDVKM. V was clipped by 5 bases and J by 3 bases, with 11 bases between them. CDR3 DNA sequence: TGTGCCAGCAGTCCACAGGGACACAATCAGCCCCAGCATTTT. Protein sequence: CASSPQGHNQPQHF.